This T cell receptor (beta chain) derives from a study of CD8 T cells in ankylosing spondylitis. TCRdb used MiXCR to reprocess the 5' RACE reads, holding one entry per CDR3 protein. The data show some 200,000 distinct CDR3 sequences, with more than 10% seen just once and about 15% held by the top ten. In germline, CDR1 is MNHNS, CDR2 SASEGT. V was clipped by 8 bases and J by 2 bases, with 13 bases between them. The CDR3 has 14 amino acids. In this sample, this clonotype turned up many times. The chain combines TRBV6-1 with TRBJ2-1, with D possibly matching TRBD2 (6 bases). Sequenced: blood, either unsorted or a sorted T cell fraction (not recorded which). The source is a male donor with ankylosing spondylitis or in good health (not recorded which). CDR3 coding DNA: TGTGCCAGCCGTCTGACGGGAGCCTACAATGAGCAGTTCTTC. Translating gives CASRLTGAYNEQFF.